A selection of T cell receptor beta chains follows, all from one sample in a study of T cell responses to AZD1222 COVID-19 vaccine. The table came from immunoSEQ multiplex PCR; TCRdb's copy has only in-frame clones and leaves some out. The data show more than 70,000 clones, roughly nine tenths seen once. The sequencing used peripheral blood, collected on day 0 of AZD1222 vaccination. These receptors were collected from an adult in good health. Both conserved end residues are part of each CDR3. Fields, in order: clone size, D gene, V gene, J gene, CDR3 protein, CDR3 DNA. The D gene is left open where the match is weak. Part of the rows lack a size; the others show once, few, many or a class for expanded clones.

clone_size: once
d_call: NA
v_call: TRBV7-9
j_call: TRBJ2-6
cdr3_aa: CASLGSGANVLTF
cdr3_nt: TGTGCCAGTCTGGGCTCTGGGGCCAACGTCCTGACTTTC

clone_size: NA
d_call: NA
v_call: TRBV10-3
j_call: TRBJ1-2
cdr3_aa: CAISDPSLVPDSGYTF
cdr3_nt: TGTGCCATCAGTGACCCAAGTCTGGTCCCGGACAGCGGCTACACCTTC

clone_size: NA
d_call: NA
v_call: TRBV5-4
j_call: TRBJ2-5
cdr3_aa: CASSFGRQETQYF
cdr3_nt: TGTGCCAGCAGCTTTGGACGGCAAGAGACCCAGTACTTC

clone_size: NA
d_call: NA
v_call: TRBV6-2/TRBV6-3
j_call: TRBJ2-1
cdr3_aa: CASSGGYNEQFF
cdr3_nt: TGTGCCAGCAGTGGGGGATACAATGAGCAGTTCTTC

clone_size: NA
d_call: NA
v_call: TRBV7-8
j_call: TRBJ2-7
cdr3_aa: CASSLEITAYSYEQYF
cdr3_nt: TGTGCCAGCAGCTTAGAGATAACTGCTTATTCCTACGAGCAGTACTTC

clone_size: NA
d_call: TRBD2
v_call: TRBV2
j_call: TRBJ2-1
cdr3_aa: CASSERGGEGDEQFF
cdr3_nt: TGTGCCAGCAGTGAGAGGGGAGGGGAGGGAGATGAGCAGTTCTTC

clone_size: NA
d_call: TRBD1
v_call: TRBV5-6
j_call: TRBJ2-5
cdr3_aa: CASSPTGVQETQYF
cdr3_nt: TGTGCCAGCAGCCCCACAGGGGTCCAAGAGACCCAGTACTTC

clone_size: NA
d_call: TRBD1
v_call: TRBV7-3
j_call: TRBJ1-3
cdr3_aa: CASSLQGGIGNTIYF
cdr3_nt: TGTGCCAGCAGCTTACAGGGGGGAATCGGAAACACCATATATTTT

clone_size: NA
d_call: NA
v_call: TRBV7-3
j_call: TRBJ2-2
cdr3_aa: CASSPTATGNTGELFF
cdr3_nt: TGTGCCAGCAGCCCAACAGCAACAGGGAACACCGGGGAGCTGTTTTTT

clone_size: NA
d_call: NA
v_call: TRBV29-1
j_call: TRBJ1-2
cdr3_aa: CSVEGGPGMSGYTF
cdr3_nt: TGCAGCGTTGAGGGCGGACCCGGGATGAGTGGCTACACCTTC

clone_size: NA
d_call: NA
v_call: TRBV6-6
j_call: TRBJ2-1
cdr3_aa: CASSRRTVYRLDEQFF
cdr3_nt: TGTGCCAGCAGTCGACGGACGGTTTATCGTTTGGATGAGCAGTTCTTC

clone_size: NA
d_call: NA
v_call: TRBV3-1/TRBV3-2
j_call: TRBJ2-5
cdr3_aa: CASSRITFFRAPSDVEETQYF
cdr3_nt: TGTGCCAGCAGCCGTATCACCTTCTTCCGGGCCCCTAGCGACGTGGAAGAGACCCAGTACTTC

clone_size: NA
d_call: NA
v_call: TRBV2
j_call: TRBJ1-5
cdr3_aa: CASSEAEVYSNQPQHF
cdr3_nt: TGTGCCAGCAGTGAAGCGGAGGTTTATAGCAATCAGCCCCAGCATTTT

clone_size: many
d_call: NA
v_call: TRBV2
j_call: TRBJ2-5
cdr3_aa: CASSESGDTQQETQYF
cdr3_nt: TGTGCCAGCAGTGAATCCGGGGACACGCAGCAAGAGACCCAGTACTTC

clone_size: NA
d_call: NA
v_call: TRBV4-1
j_call: TRBJ2-1
cdr3_aa: CASSRGSKKNEQFF
cdr3_nt: TGCGCCAGCAGCCGAGGTAGTAAGAAAAACGAGCAGTTCTTC

clone_size: NA
d_call: NA
v_call: TRBV6-4
j_call: TRBJ2-1
cdr3_aa: CASSDSKAGSEQFF
cdr3_nt: TGTGCCAGCAGTGACTCCAAGGCAGGTAGTGAGCAGTTCTTC

clone_size: NA
d_call: TRBD1
v_call: TRBV6-5
j_call: TRBJ1-6
cdr3_aa: CASSPLTGNHSPLHF
cdr3_nt: TGTGCCAGCAGCCCCTTGACAGGGAACCATTCACCCCTCCACTTT

clone_size: NA
d_call: NA
v_call: TRBV29-1
j_call: TRBJ1-2
cdr3_aa: CSVESPKDGYTF
cdr3_nt: TGCAGCGTTGAATCACCAAAGGACGGCTACACCTTC

clone_size: once
d_call: TRBD2
v_call: TRBV7-3
j_call: TRBJ2-7
cdr3_aa: CASSPEGTSGPSYEQYF
cdr3_nt: TGTGCCAGCAGCCCCGAGGGGACTAGCGGGCCATCCTACGAGCAGTACTTC

clone_size: few
d_call: NA
v_call: TRBV27
j_call: TRBJ2-7
cdr3_aa: CASSLFGGPSVEQYF
cdr3_nt: TGTGCCAGCAGTTTATTTGGGGGGCCCTCCGTCGAGCAGTACTTC

clone_size: NA
d_call: NA
v_call: TRBV19
j_call: TRBJ1-5
cdr3_aa: CASSSDSSFRPQHF
cdr3_nt: TGTGCCAGTAGTTCCGACTCGTCCTTTAGGCCCCAGCATTTT

clone_size: NA
d_call: NA
v_call: TRBV25-1
j_call: TRBJ2-7
cdr3_aa: CASSVTGQSYEQYF
cdr3_nt: TGTGCCAGCAGTGTTACCGGACAGTCCTACGAGCAGTACTTC

clone_size: NA
d_call: NA
v_call: TRBV7-3
j_call: TRBJ2-1
cdr3_aa: CASSLSQATHNEQFF
cdr3_nt: TGTGCCAGCAGCTTAAGTCAGGCCACCCACAATGAGCAGTTCTTC

clone_size: NA
d_call: NA
v_call: TRBV7-8
j_call: TRBJ1-1
cdr3_aa: CASSTQGDTEAFF
cdr3_nt: TGTGCCAGCAGCACACAGGGTGATACTGAAGCTTTCTTT

clone_size: NA
d_call: TRBD1
v_call: TRBV9
j_call: TRBJ2-7
cdr3_aa: CASSAGTGPAWEQYF
cdr3_nt: TGTGCCAGCAGCGCCGGGACAGGCCCCGCGTGGGAGCAGTACTTC

clone_size: NA
d_call: NA
v_call: TRBV21-1
j_call: TRBJ2-3
cdr3_aa: CASSPVGREGSDTQYF
cdr3_nt: TGTGCCAGCAGCCCGGTGGGGCGGGAGGGTTCGGATACGCAGTATTTT

clone_size: once
d_call: NA
v_call: TRBV7-3
j_call: TRBJ1-1
cdr3_aa: CASSLGLNSEAFF
cdr3_nt: TGTGCCAGCAGCTTAGGTTTGAATTCTGAAGCTTTCTTT

clone_size: NA
d_call: NA
v_call: TRBV27
j_call: TRBJ1-2
cdr3_aa: CASSDTGSYGYTF
cdr3_nt: TGTGCCAGCAGTGATACAGGGAGCTATGGCTACACCTTC

clone_size: few
d_call: NA
v_call: TRBV24-1
j_call: TRBJ1-1
cdr3_aa: CATSDSTGYTEAFF
cdr3_nt: TGTGCCACCAGTGATTCTACAGGGTACACTGAAGCTTTCTTT

clone_size: NA
d_call: NA
v_call: TRBV6-1
j_call: TRBJ1-2
cdr3_aa: CASSDEEFYGYTF
cdr3_nt: TGTGCCAGCAGTGATGAGGAGTTTTATGGCTACACCTTC

clone_size: NA
d_call: TRBD2
v_call: TRBV5-1
j_call: TRBJ2-3
cdr3_aa: CASSYTGTSGGGDTQYF
cdr3_nt: TGCGCCAGCAGTTATACCGGGACTAGCGGGGGTGGAGATACGCAGTATTTT

clone_size: NA
d_call: NA
v_call: TRBV9
j_call: TRBJ1-2
cdr3_aa: CASSVVRTVDGYTF
cdr3_nt: TGTGCCAGCAGCGTAGTGCGGACCGTCGATGGCTACACCTTC

clone_size: NA
d_call: TRBD1
v_call: TRBV6-1
j_call: TRBJ1-5
cdr3_aa: CASSDGQGAYSNQPQHF
cdr3_nt: TGTGCCAGCAGTGATGGACAGGGGGCTTATAGCAATCAGCCCCAGCATTTT

clone_size: NA
d_call: NA
v_call: TRBV5-1
j_call: TRBJ2-5
cdr3_aa: CASSLAGSVQETQYF
cdr3_nt: TGCGCCAGCAGCTTGGCAGGCTCCGTACAAGAGACCCAGTACTTC

clone_size: NA
d_call: NA
v_call: TRBV7-9
j_call: TRBJ1-2
cdr3_aa: CASSPGQRYGYTF
cdr3_nt: TGTGCCAGCAGCCCCGGACAGAGATATGGCTACACCTTC

clone_size: NA
d_call: TRBD1
v_call: TRBV19
j_call: TRBJ1-5
cdr3_aa: CASSSSGTGNNQPQHF
cdr3_nt: TGTGCCAGTAGTAGCTCCGGGACAGGGAACAATCAGCCCCAGCATTTT

clone_size: NA
d_call: NA
v_call: TRBV7-2
j_call: TRBJ2-3
cdr3_aa: CASRGDTDTQYF
cdr3_nt: TGTGCCAGTAGGGGGGATACAGATACGCAGTATTTT

clone_size: NA
d_call: NA
v_call: TRBV5-4
j_call: TRBJ2-7
cdr3_aa: CASSLAGVGIYEQYF
cdr3_nt: TGTGCCAGCAGCTTGGCAGGGGTGGGTATTTACGAGCAGTACTTC

clone_size: NA
d_call: TRBD1
v_call: TRBV7-9
j_call: TRBJ1-2
cdr3_aa: CASSRQGVYGYTF
cdr3_nt: TGTGCCAGCAGCAGACAGGGGGTCTATGGCTACACCTTC

clone_size: NA
d_call: NA
v_call: TRBV5-1
j_call: TRBJ1-3
cdr3_aa: CASSLVPGRPGNTIYF
cdr3_nt: TGCGCCAGCAGCTTGGTCCCGGGTCGCCCTGGAAACACCATATATTTT

clone_size: NA
d_call: TRBD1
v_call: TRBV3-1/TRBV3-2
j_call: TRBJ1-1
cdr3_aa: CASSQDVGTGFEAFF
cdr3_nt: TGTGCCAGCAGCCAAGATGTGGGGACAGGCTTTGAAGCTTTCTTT

clone_size: NA
d_call: TRBD1
v_call: TRBV6-4
j_call: TRBJ2-3
cdr3_aa: CASSVQGAGADTQYF
cdr3_nt: TGTGCCAGCAGCGTACAGGGGGCCGGGGCAGATACGCAGTATTTT

clone_size: NA
d_call: TRBD2
v_call: TRBV18
j_call: TRBJ2-1
cdr3_aa: CASSPGTRAEQFF
cdr3_nt: TGTGCCAGCTCACCAGGGACTAGGGCTGAGCAGTTCTTC

clone_size: NA
d_call: NA
v_call: TRBV5-6
j_call: TRBJ1-5
cdr3_aa: CASSLTRGNQPQHF
cdr3_nt: TGTGCCAGCAGCTTGACAAGAGGCAATCAGCCCCAGCATTTT

clone_size: NA
d_call: TRBD2
v_call: TRBV10-3
j_call: TRBJ2-7
cdr3_aa: CAISKWLAGDGYEQYF
cdr3_nt: TGTGCCATCAGTAAATGGCTAGCGGGTGATGGATACGAGCAGTACTTC